The subject of this entry is one T cell receptor beta chain. The antigen is not known. Combining a sample-barcoded 5' primer with a J-beta primer mix, a second PCR ran for 7 to 11 cycles. TCRdb ran MiXCR on the 5' RACE reads and lists one entry per CDR3 protein. The sample carries about a million distinct CDR3 sequences, around 54% recorded once. These data originate in a study of blood T cells in healthy people across ages. Study-wide findings and caveats: The donors' CMV status was not determined, possibly confounding changes in expanded clonotypes. PBMCs were not sorted, which prevented a conclusive comparison of naive versus antigen-experienced cells.

Every sample yielded at least 6 million isolated PBMCs. In germline, CDR1 is SGHRS, CDR2 YFSETQ. Trimming left V 1 base short and J 6 bases short, with 14 bases between. The CDR3 sequence is 15 residues long. The receptor comes from an older woman in good health. The chain joins TRBV5-1 to TRBJ2-1; tentative D call: TRBD2 (6 bases). The material sequenced was blood. CDR3 loop: CASSLLTGVSNEQFF. The CDR3 region has the DNA TGCGCCAGCAGCTTGCTAACGGGAGTCAGCAATGAGCAGTTCTTC.